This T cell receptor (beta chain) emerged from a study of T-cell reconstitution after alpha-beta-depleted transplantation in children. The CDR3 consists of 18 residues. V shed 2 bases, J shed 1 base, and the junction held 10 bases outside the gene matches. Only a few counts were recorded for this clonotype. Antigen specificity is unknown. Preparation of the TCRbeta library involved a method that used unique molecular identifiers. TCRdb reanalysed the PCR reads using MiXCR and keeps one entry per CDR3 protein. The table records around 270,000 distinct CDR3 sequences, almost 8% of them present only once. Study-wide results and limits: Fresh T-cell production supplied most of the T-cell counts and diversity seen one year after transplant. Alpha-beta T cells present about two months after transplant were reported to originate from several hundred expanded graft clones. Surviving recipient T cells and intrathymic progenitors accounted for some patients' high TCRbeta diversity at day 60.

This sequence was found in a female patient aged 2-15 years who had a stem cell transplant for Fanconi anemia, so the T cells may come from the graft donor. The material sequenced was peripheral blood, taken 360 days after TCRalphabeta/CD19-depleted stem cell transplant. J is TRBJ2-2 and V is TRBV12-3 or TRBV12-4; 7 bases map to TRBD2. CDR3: CASSLMVGGGRNTGELFF. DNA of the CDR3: TGTGCCAGCAGTTTAATGGTGGGGGGGGGGAGGAACACCGGGGAGCTGTTTTTT.